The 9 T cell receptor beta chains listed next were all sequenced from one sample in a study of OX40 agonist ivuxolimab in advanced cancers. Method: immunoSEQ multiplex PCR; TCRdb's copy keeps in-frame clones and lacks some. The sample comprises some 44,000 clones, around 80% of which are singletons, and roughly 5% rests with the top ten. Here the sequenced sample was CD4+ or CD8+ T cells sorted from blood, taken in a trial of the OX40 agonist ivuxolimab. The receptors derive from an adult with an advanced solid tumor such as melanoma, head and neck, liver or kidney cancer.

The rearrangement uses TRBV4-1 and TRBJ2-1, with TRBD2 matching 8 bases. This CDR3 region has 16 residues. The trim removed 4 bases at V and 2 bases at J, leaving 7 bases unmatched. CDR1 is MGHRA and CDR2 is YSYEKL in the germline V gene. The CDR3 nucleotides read TGCGCCAGCAGCCCTACCACTAGCGGAGCCTACAATGAGCAGTTCTTC. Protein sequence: CASSPTTSGAYNEQFF.

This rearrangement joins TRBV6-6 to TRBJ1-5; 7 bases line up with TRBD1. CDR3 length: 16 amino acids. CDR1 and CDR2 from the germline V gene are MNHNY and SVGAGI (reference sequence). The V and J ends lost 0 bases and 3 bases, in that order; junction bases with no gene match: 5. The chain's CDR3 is CASSYSPGTDNQPQHF. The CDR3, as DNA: TGTGCCAGCAGTTACTCTCCAGGGACAGACAATCAGCCCCAGCATTTT.

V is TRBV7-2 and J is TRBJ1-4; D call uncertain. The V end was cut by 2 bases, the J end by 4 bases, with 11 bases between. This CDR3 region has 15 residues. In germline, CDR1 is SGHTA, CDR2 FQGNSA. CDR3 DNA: TGTGCCAGCAGCTTACTTGTTAATTTTAATGAAAAACTGTTTTTT. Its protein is CASSLLVNFNEKLFF.

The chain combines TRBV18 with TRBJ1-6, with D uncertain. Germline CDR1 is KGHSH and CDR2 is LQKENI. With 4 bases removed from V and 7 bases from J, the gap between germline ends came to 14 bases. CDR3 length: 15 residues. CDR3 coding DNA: TGTGCCAGCTCACAGGAAAGACCGGAGAATTCACCCCTCCACTTT. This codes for CASSQERPENSPLHF. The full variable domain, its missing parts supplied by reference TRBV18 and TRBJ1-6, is NAGVMQNPRHLVRRRGQEARLRCSPMKGHSHVYWYRQLPEEGLKFMVYLQKENIIDESGMPKERFSAEFPKEGPSILRIQQVVRGDSAAYFCASSQERPENSPLHFGNGTRLTVT.

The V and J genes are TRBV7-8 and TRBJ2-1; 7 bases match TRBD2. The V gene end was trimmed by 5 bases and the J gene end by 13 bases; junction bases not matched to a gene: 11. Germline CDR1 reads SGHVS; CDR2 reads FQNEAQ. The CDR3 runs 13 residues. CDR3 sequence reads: CASSNGREQFQFF. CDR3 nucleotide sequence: TGTGCCAGCAGCAACGGGCGGGAGCAATTCCAGTTCTTC.

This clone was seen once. The CDR3 DNA is TGCGCCAGCAGCGATCTAGCGGCTCAAGAGACCCAGTACTTC. It specifies CASSDLAAQETQYF. The chain employs TRBV5-1 and TRBJ2-5; 7 nucleotides align to TRBD2. The CDR3 is 14 amino acids. Trimming took 4 bases from V and 2 from J; bases not matched to a gene: 5. Looked up from germline, CDR1 is SGHRS and CDR2 is YFSETQ.

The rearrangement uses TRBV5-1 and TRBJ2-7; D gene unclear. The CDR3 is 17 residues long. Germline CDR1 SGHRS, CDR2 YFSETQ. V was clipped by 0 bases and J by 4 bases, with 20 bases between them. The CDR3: CASSLDPAASGVYEQYF. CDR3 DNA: TGCGCCAGCAGCTTGGACCCGGCGGCTTCTGGGGTGTACGAGCAGTACTTC.

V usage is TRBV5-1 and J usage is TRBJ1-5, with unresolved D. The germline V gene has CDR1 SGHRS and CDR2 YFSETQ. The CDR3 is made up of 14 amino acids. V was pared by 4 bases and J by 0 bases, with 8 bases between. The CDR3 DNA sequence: TGCGCCAGCAGCCCGGACGGTAGCAATCAGCCCCAGCATTTT. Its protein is CASSPDGSNQPQHF. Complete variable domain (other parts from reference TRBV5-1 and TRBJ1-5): KAGVTQTPRYLIKTRGQQVTLSCSPISGHRSVSWYQQTPGQGLQFLFEYFSETQRNKGNFPGRFSGRQFSNSRSEMNVSTLELGDSALYLCASSPDGSNQPQHFGDGTRLSIL.

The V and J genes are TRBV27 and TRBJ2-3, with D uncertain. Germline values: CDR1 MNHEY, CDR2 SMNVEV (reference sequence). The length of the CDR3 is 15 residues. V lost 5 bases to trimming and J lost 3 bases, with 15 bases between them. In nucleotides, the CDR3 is TGTGCCAGCAGTCCCACCTTGTTGGGGACAGATACGCAGTATTTT. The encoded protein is CASSPTLLGTDTQYF.